This T cell receptor (beta chain) originates from a study of a mutant IDH1 vaccine in newly diagnosed glioma. Study in general: Patients were started on vaccination 4-6 weeks after radiotherapy alone, or with temozolomide cycles. Visit timing is recorded as week 35 for V12 and week 47 for V13. Findings of the study overall: Pseudoprogression apparently tracked independently of changes in top peripheral T cell clonotypes.

Described time point: week 35, safety follow-up. Every vaccination contained 300 ug of the mutant IDH1 20-mer peptide and was paired with topical imiquimod. The CDR3 is 12 amino acids. J gave up 7 bases and V 9 bases, and 4 bases lay outside the gene matches. The germline gives CDR1 WSHSY, CDR2 SAAADI. TCRdb keeps only in-frame clones here, not all; method: immunoSEQ multiplex PCR. The top ten hold roughly 5.7% of the sample, which has about 60,000 clones, roughly 76% seen once. Of note for this clone: Its antigen remains unknown.

The sample here was PBMCs, taken from a glioma patient whose treatment included an IDH1 peptide vaccine. The TCR comes from a man aged 35 to 55 with glioma. The chain uses TRBV10-2 and TRBJ2-2; TRBD2 matches 8 bases. The CDR3 DNA is TGCGCCAGGCGGGGGGTTGGCGGGGAGCTGTTTTTT. This sequence encodes CARRGVGGELFF.